Below are 26 T cell receptor beta chains sequenced from a single sample in a study of immune evolution from preneoplasia to lung adenocarcinoma. Data came from immunoSEQ multiplex PCR; TCRdb stores just in-frame clones and leaves some out. Among about 9,000 clones listed, 75% to 90% were seen once. The sequencing input was FFPE minimally invasive lung adenocarcinoma tissue. These receptors all come from a person in their 70s with lung adenocarcinoma.

The rearrangement uses TRBV5-6 and TRBJ1-6; perhaps TRBD1 as D (5 bases). Trimming took 2 bases from V and 7 from J, leaving 13 bases between them. The CDR3 loop spans 15 amino acids. CDR1 and CDR2 from the germline V gene are SGHDT and YYEEEE. As DNA, the CDR3 is TGTGCCAGCAGCTTCGGTCCAGGGACGAATTCACCCCTCCACTTT. This sequence encodes CASSFGPGTNSPLHF. Drawing the rest from reference TRBV5-6 and TRBJ1-6, the complete variable domain is DAGVTQSPTHLIKTRGQQVTLRCSPKSGHDTVSWYQQALGQGPQFIFQYYEEEERQRGNFPDRFSGHQFPNYSSELNVNALLLGDSALYLCASSFGPGTNSPLHFGNGTRLTVT.

The chain couples TRBV28 to TRBJ2-7; D gene uncertain. The CDR3 is 14 residues long. Germline loops: CDR1 MDHEN, CDR2 SYDVKM. The germline V and J ends were trimmed by 2 bases and 0 bases, with 8 bases remaining between them. This CDR3 reads CASSLLVSSYEQYF. CDR3 coding DNA: TGTGCCAGCAGTTTACTTGTTAGCTCCTACGAGCAGTACTTC.

This chain connects TRBV5-1 to TRBJ2-1; no firm D call. CDR1 is SGHRS, CDR2 YFSETQ, per germline. The CDR3 has 12 residues. With 7 bases removed from V and 0 bases from J, the gap between germline ends came to 5 bases. CDR3 loop: CASGGSYNEQFF. CDR3 nucleotides: TGCGCCAGCGGTGGCTCCTACAATGAGCAGTTCTTC.

J is TRBJ2-5 and V is TRBV9, with D possibly TRBD1 on 6 matching bases. V lost 4 bases to trimming and J lost 5 bases, with 18 bases between them. The CDR3 has 15 residues. Germline-derived CDR1 and CDR2 are SGDLS and YYNGEE. In DNA, the CDR3 is TGTGCCAGCAGCATAACGACAGGCCAGAGCGAGACCCAGTACTTC. Its translation is CASSITTGQSETQYF.

This clone was counted between two and nine times. CDR3: CASSQTGRAFF. DNA for the CDR3: TGTGCCAGCAGCCAGACAGGGAGAGCTTTCTTT. V and J are TRBV14 and TRBJ1-1, with 7 bases identical to TRBD1. Germline CDR1 is SGHDN and CDR2 is FVKESK. There are 11 residues in the CDR3. V dropped 3 bases and J dropped 10; count of bases not matched to a gene: 2.

This chain connects TRBV7-9 to TRBJ1-1, with TRBD1 as a possible D gene (6 bases). Trimming took off 5 bases at V and 1 base at J, with 14 bases between the two ends. The germline V gene encodes CDR1 SEHNR and CDR2 FQNEAQ (reference sequence). There are 15 residues in the CDR3. The chain's CDR3 is CASSNRQTGNTEAFF. DNA for the CDR3: TGTGCCAGCAGCAATAGGCAGACAGGGAACACTGAAGCTTTCTTT.

The chain carries TRBV7-8 and TRBJ1-1; unclear D gene. V lost 0 bases, J lost 6 bases, and 11 bases lay in between. Germline V gene sequence: CDR1 SGHVS, CDR2 FQNEAQ. The CDR3 length is 14 residues. The CDR3, as DNA: TGTGCCAGCAGCTTAGCCCCGAAGGACCCTGAAGCTTTCTTT. Translation gives CASSLAPKDPEAFF.

CDR3 DNA sequence: TGTGCCAGCAGTGAAGTGGCGGCGAGCTCCTACGAGCAGTACTTC. This translates into CASSEVAASSYEQYF. The J gene is TRBJ2-7, the V gene TRBV6-1; D uncertain. The CDR3 runs to 15 residues. Germline CDR1 is MNHNS and CDR2 is SASEGT. Trimming shortened V by 1 base and J by 0 bases, and 10 bases separated the two germline ends.

The chain employs TRBV16 and TRBJ2-3; 7 bases fit TRBD1. V lost 0 bases and J lost 5; bases outside the gene matches: 5. Germline CDR1 reads KGHSY; CDR2 reads FQNENV. CDR3 size: 15 residues. CDR3 in DNA: TGTGCCAGCAGCCAATCTGGGACAGCCAAAGATACGCAGTATTTT. Translated: CASSQSGTAKDTQYF.

The chain carries TRBV11-2 and TRBJ2-5; D remains unclear. Germline V CDR1 and CDR2: SGHAT, FQNNGV. V gave up 1 base and J gave up 2 bases, with 8 bases separating them. This CDR3 has 14 residues. The CDR3 sequence: CASSLGGLQETQYF. The CDR3 DNA sequence: TGTGCCAGCAGCTTAGGAGGTTTGCAAGAGACCCAGTACTTC.

The chain joins TRBV14 to TRBJ2-3, with D possibly being TRBD1 or TRBD2 (5 bases each). The V gene lost 0 bases and the J gene lost 1 base, with 17 bases spanning the gap. The germline gives CDR1 SGHDN, CDR2 FVKESK. This CDR3 has 18 amino acids. In nucleotides, the CDR3 is TGTGCCAGCAGCCAAGATCGAGGTTGGGACCGGGGCACAGATACGCAGTATTTT. It codes for CASSQDRGWDRGTDTQYF. The whole variable domain, filled in from reference TRBV14 and TRBJ2-3, reads EAGVTQFPSHSVIEKGQTVTLRCDPISGHDNLYWYRRVMGKEIKFLLHFVKESKQDESGMPNNRFLAERTGGTYSTLKVQPAELEDSGVYFCASSQDRGWDRGTDTQYFGPGTRLTVL.

V gene TRBV28 combines with J gene TRBJ2-3; D is uncertain. The CDR3 sequence is 15 residues long. Trimming took 7 bases from V and 0 from J, leaving 14 bases between them. Germline CDR1 reads MDHEN; CDR2 reads SYDVKM. The CDR3, as DNA: TGTGCCAGCACCACTTTCGAGCACAGCACAGATACGCAGTATTTT. The encoded protein is CASTTFEHSTDTQYF.

The V call is TRBV10-1, the J call TRBJ2-1, with TRBD2 identical over 13 bases. The CDR3 extends over 15 amino acids. CDR1 and CDR2 from the germline V gene are WNHNN and SYGVQD (reference sequence). V lost 0 bases to trimming and J lost 7 bases; unmatched junction nucleotides: 0. Here the CDR3 DNA reads TGCGCCAGCAGTGAGTCGACTAGCGGGGGGAATGAGCAGTTCTTC. It yields the protein CASSESTSGGNEQFF.

The chain is built from TRBV7-6 and TRBJ2-7; 11 positions match TRBD2. V lost 1 base, J lost 6 bases, and 5 bases stayed unmatched. CDR1 and CDR2 from the germline V gene are SGHVS and FNYEAQ. This CDR3 is 15 amino acids long. In nucleotides, the CDR3 is TGTGCCAGCAGCTTAGTTTCCGGGACTAGCGGCGAGCAGTACTTC. Its protein product is CASSLVSGTSGEQYF.

The chain combines TRBV11-2 with TRBJ2-5; no definite D call. There are 11 residues in the CDR3. V was trimmed by 7 bases and J by 0 bases, leaving 3 bases between them. Germline CDR1 is SGHAT and CDR2 is FQNNGV. The CDR3, as DNA: TGTGCCAGCAACAACCAAGAGACCCAGTACTTC. It codes for CASNNQETQYF.

This rearrangement joins TRBV11-1 to TRBJ1-2, with D perhaps matching TRBD1 (5 bases). The CDR3 runs to 13 residues. The germline V gene encodes CDR1 SGHAT and CDR2 FQDESV (reference sequence). The V and J ends lost 2 bases and 8 bases respectively, with 12 bases between them. This CDR3 is CASSLTDKYGYTF. The CDR3 region has the DNA TGTGCCAGCAGCTTAACGGACAAGTACGGCTACACCTTC.

This clone occurred once. The chain employs TRBV9 and TRBJ2-2, with D possibly called TRBD1 or TRBD2 (6 bases each). Looked up from germline, CDR1 is SGDLS and CDR2 is YYNGEE. Trimming cost V 3 bases and J 7 bases, with 22 bases left between them. CDR3 length: 17 residues. The CDR3 region is CASSATTGLRGGGELFF. The CDR3 bases are TGTGCCAGCAGCGCAACGACAGGCCTGCGGGGTGGCGGGGAGCTGTTTTTT.

V usage is TRBV15 and J usage is TRBJ2-7, with D uncertain. This CDR3 has 13 residues. Per germline, CDR1 LNHNV and CDR2 YYDKDF (reference sequence). V gave up 0 bases and J gave up 4 bases, with 7 bases separating them. As DNA, the CDR3 is TGTGCCACCAGCAGAGATACCGATTACGAGCAGTACTTC. Protein: CATSRDTDYEQYF.

This clone showed up just a few times. The genes are TRBV4-1 and TRBJ2-2; tentative D call: TRBD1 (7 bases). From germline, CDR1 is MGHRA and CDR2 YSYEKL. The CDR3 sequence is 15 residues long. V was trimmed by 3 bases and J by 7 bases, leaving 15 bases between them. The DNA for the CDR3 is TGCGCCAGCAGCCAGGAGCCAGGGGGAGGCGGGGAGCTGTTTTTT. This codes for CASSQEPGGGGELFF.

V is TRBV18 and J is TRBJ1-1; D is uncertain. The germline gives CDR1 KGHSH, CDR2 LQKENI. The CDR3 contains 13 residues. Trimming shortened V by 1 base and J by 3 bases, and 6 bases separated the two germline ends. In nucleotides, the CDR3 is TGTGCCAGCTCACCACAGGAGGACACTGAAGCTTTCTTT. Protein product: CASSPQEDTEAFF.

The V and J genes are TRBV2 and TRBJ2-1; D is unclear. CDR3 size: 13 residues. V was clipped by 6 bases and J by 5 bases, with 11 bases between them. Germline CDR1 reads SNHLY; CDR2 reads FYNNEI. The CDR3 DNA follows: TGTGCCAGCAGATATAGGACGAACAATGAGCAGTTCTTC. Translating gives CASRYRTNNEQFF.

DNA of the CDR3: TGTGCCAGCAGCTTAAATTGGGAGGGAGGGCACACTGAAGCTTTCTTT. It specifies CASSLNWEGGHTEAFF. The J gene is TRBJ1-1, the V gene TRBV7-2, with unresolved D. The germline V and J ends were trimmed by 2 bases and 3 bases, with 16 bases remaining between them. The CDR3 contains 16 residues. In germline, CDR1 is SGHTA, CDR2 FQGNSA.

The chain recombines TRBV5-6 with TRBJ2-2, with TRBD2 matching 7 bases. V trimming: 2 bases; J trimming: 4 bases; junction bases outside the gene matches: 5. The CDR3 contains 15 residues. Germline values: CDR1 SGHDT, CDR2 YYEEEE. The chain's CDR3 is CASSFEGRGTGELFF. DNA of the CDR3: TGTGCCAGCAGCTTTGAAGGGAGGGGCACCGGGGAGCTGTTTTTT.

CDR3 nucleotides: TGTGCCAGCACCTCGGGGCAGGAGTCCTACGAGCAGTACTTC. It codes for CASTSGQESYEQYF. The chain combines TRBV28 with TRBJ2-7; D is tentatively TRBD1 or TRBD2 (5 bases each). V shed 7 bases and J shed 1 base, with 14 bases lying between them. Germline CDR1 is MDHEN and CDR2 is SYDVKM. CDR3 length equals 14 residues.

Details on this clone: One end of the junction fails to match germline, which may point to a read error. The chain employs TRBV7-7 and TRBJ2-3; the D gene could be TRBD1 or TRBD2 (5 bases each). The V gene's germline CDR1 is SSHAT and CDR2 FNYEAQ (reference sequence). The CDR3 contains 12 residues. The CDR3 DNA reads as TGTGCTAGCAGCTCATTCGGGACCACGCAGTATTTT. This codes for CASSSFGTTQYF.

This chain connects TRBV5-1 to TRBJ2-3, with D hard to call. Germline lookup yields CDR1 SGHRS and CDR2 YFSETQ. The CDR3 has 14 amino acids. Trimming took off 3 bases at V and 3 bases at J, with 11 bases between the two ends. The CDR3 nucleotides read TGCGCCAGCAGCTACATAACTGGGACAGATACGCAGTATTTT. Residues: CASSYITGTDTQYF.